The 19 T cell receptor beta chains given below trace back to one sample, sequenced in a study of cytomegalovirus exposure and HLA in healthy donors. PCR primers comprised 60 Vbeta and 13 Jbeta primers. Measured with immunoSEQ multiplex PCR; TCRdb has only the in-frame clones, and not every one. This table has 150,000 to 200,000 clones, 60% to 80% appearing once. Sequencing used PBMCs. The receptors were sampled from a man between 18 and 29 years old in good health and CMV-seropositive.

The table lists this clone with a count of one. The chain carries TRBV14 and TRBJ2-5; D gene unclear. CDR3 size: 17 residues. The germline V gene encodes CDR1 SGHDN and CDR2 FVKESK. Trimming pared 0 bases from V and 3 bases from J, leaving 17 bases between. The CDR3 nucleotides are TGTGCCAGCAGCCAAGATAGACGGAGCAACCTTAAAGAGACCCAGTACTTC. Translation: CASSQDRRSNLKETQYF.

In this sample, this clone turned up a few times. The chain carries TRBV2 and TRBJ2-1; TRBD2 matches at 13 bases. Germline assignment: CDR1 SNHLY and CDR2 FYNNEI. The length of the CDR3 is 16 residues. The ends lost 7 bases at V and 6 bases at J; junction bases unmatched: 9. CDR3: CASKGALAGGVNEQFF. CDR3 nucleotide sequence: TGTGCCAGCAAGGGGGCACTAGCGGGGGGGGTCAATGAGCAGTTCTTC.

The chain joins TRBV28 to TRBJ2-1, with a tentative D call TRBD2 (5 bases). Germline loops: CDR1 MDHEN, CDR2 SYDVKM. The V end was cut by 3 bases, the J end by 7 bases, with 16 bases between. This CDR3 is 15 amino acids long. The CDR3 DNA reads as TGTGCCAGCAGTTTTCAAACACCGGGGATGAATGAGCAGTTCTTC. Encoded protein: CASSFQTPGMNEQFF.

With respect to this clone: The same CDR3 also results from other DNA sequences found in this sample. The chain recombines TRBV7-9 with TRBJ2-2; maybe TRBD2 (6 bases). Per the germline V gene, CDR1 is SEHNR and CDR2 is FQNEAQ (reference sequence). This CDR3 comprises 14 residues. The V end lost 5 bases, the J end lost 1 base, and 8 bases lay between the germline ends. CDR3 DNA: TGTGCCAGCAGCCTCGGGGGGAACACCGGGGAGCTGTTTTTT. Translated: CASSLGGNTGELFF.

The genes are TRBV10-3 and TRBJ1-6; 9 positions agree with TRBD1. The germline CDR1 and CDR2 sequences are ENHRY and SYGVKD. After removal of 11 bases from V and 13 bases from J, the junction contained 12 bases not matched to a gene. The CDR3 spans 13 residues. The CDR3 DNA reads TGTGCCGCCAGGACAGGGGCAAAGGAGCCCCTCCACTTT. Protein sequence: CAARTGAKEPLHF.

There are a few counts of this clone. The rearrangement joins TRBV9 to TRBJ1-2; D perhaps matches TRBD1 (5 bases). V was cut by 0 bases and J by 5 bases, with 11 bases left in between. Germline assignment: CDR1 SGDLS and CDR2 YYNGEE. The CDR3 totals 14 residues. CDR3 DNA: TGTGCCAGCAGCGTAGAAGCAGGGCGATATGGCTACACCTTC. As protein: CASSVEAGRYGYTF.

This sequence joins TRBV5-1 and TRBJ1-2; D perhaps matches TRBD1 (5 bases). The V end was cut by 0 bases, the J end by 6 bases, with 15 bases between. This CDR3 has 15 residues. From germline, CDR1 is SGHRS and CDR2 YFSETQ. In DNA form, the CDR3 reads TGCGCCAGCAGCTTGGGGGGCTCCATAGGGAATGGCTACACCTTC. Translation gives CASSLGGSIGNGYTF.

This clone was detected once. This sequence joins TRBV6-5 and TRBJ1-1, with D possibly TRBD1 on 6 matching bases. The germline CDR1 and CDR2 sequences are MNHEY and SVGAGI. The CDR3 extends over 15 amino acids. V lost 6 bases to trimming and J lost 0 bases, with 14 bases between them. CDR3 nucleotide sequence: TGTGCCAGCAGCCAGGGGATAAACATGAACACTGAAGCTTTCTTT. Translation gives CASSQGINMNTEAFF.

This clone has more than one count but fewer than ten. V is TRBV11-3 and J is TRBJ2-1, with TRBD1 as a possible D gene (6 bases). The CDR3 is 14 amino acids. Germline lookup yields CDR1 SGHNT and CDR2 YENEEA. Trimming took 5 bases from V and 6 from J, leaving 14 bases between them. The CDR3 coding sequence is TGTGCCAGCAGCAAAAGACAGGTGCGCAATGAGCAGTTCTTC. Protein product: CASSKRQVRNEQFF.

This rearrangement joins TRBV5-1 to TRBJ1-1; TRBD1 is a possible D gene (6 bases). Germline V gene sequence: CDR1 SGHRS, CDR2 YFSETQ. This CDR3 has 13 residues. V gave up 4 bases and J gave up 6 bases, with 13 bases separating them. The CDR3 region has the DNA TGCGCCAGCAGCCTCGACAGGCCCTCTGAAGCTTTCTTT. Translated, it gives CASSLDRPSEAFF.

This chain connects TRBV5-5 to TRBJ1-1; possibly TRBD1 for D (5 bases). The CDR3 extends over 13 amino acids. Germline V gene data show CDR1 as SGHKS and CDR2 as YYEKEE (reference sequence). The germline V and J ends were trimmed by 4 bases and 6 bases, with 13 bases remaining between them. This chain's CDR3 is CASSRFDRAEAFF. DNA for the CDR3: TGTGCCAGCAGCCGATTCGACAGAGCTGAAGCTTTCTTT.

The chain combines TRBV23-1 with TRBJ2-2, with a possible D match to TRBD1 (6 bases). TRBV23-1 counts as an open reading frame of uncertain function. The CDR3 totals 17 residues. The V and J ends lost 1 base and 5 bases respectively, with 17 bases between them. CDR3 in amino acids: CASSQWWAGVSTGELFF. In nucleotides, the CDR3 is TGCGCCAGCAGTCAATGGTGGGCAGGGGTGAGTACCGGGGAGCTGTTTTTT.

This clone was seen more than once but under ten times. DNA of the CDR3: TGTGCCAGCAGCCCCCGACCCCTTGGTAGCGGGGGGAACACCGGGGAGCTGTTTTTT. Translation gives CASSPRPLGSGGNTGELFF. This chain joins TRBV4-2 and TRBJ2-2; TRBD2 agrees at 9 bases. The CDR3 is 19 amino acids. Trimming cost V 4 bases and J 1 base; bases outside gene matches: 13. Germline assignment: CDR1 LGHNA and CDR2 YNFKEQ.

This chain links TRBV6-5 with TRBJ2-3, with D possibly being TRBD2 (5 bases). Deletions cut 0 bases from V and 15 bases from J, with 16 bases between. From germline, CDR1 is MNHEY and CDR2 SVGAGI. CDR3 length equals 13 residues. CDR3 bases: TGTGCCAGCAGTTACTCTGGGCTAGCCGATCGTTATTTT. Its translation is CASSYSGLADRYF.

The V gene is TRBV6-5, the J gene TRBJ2-7; TRBD1 matches at 8 bases. The germline V gene has CDR1 MNHEY and CDR2 SVGAGI. J gave up 3 bases and V 6 bases, and 4 bases lay outside the gene matches. This CDR3 is built from 13 residues. CDR3 sequence (DNA): TGTGCCAGCAGCCGGACAGGGCACTACGAGCAGTACGTC. Amino acid sequence: CASSRTGHYEQYV.

This chain uses TRBV18 with TRBJ2-5, with 9 positions matching TRBD1. V lost 0 bases, J lost 5 bases, and 7 bases stayed unmatched. From germline, CDR1 is KGHSH and CDR2 LQKENI. The CDR3 is 16 residues long. Written as DNA, the CDR3 is TGTGCCAGCTCACCACCCGTACAGGGGGCCCGCGAGACCCAGTACTTC. Translation: CASSPPVQGARETQYF.

This clone appeared a few times. The chain carries TRBV6-7 and TRBJ1-5, with D possibly matching TRBD1 (6 bases). TRBV6-7 is recorded as an ORF, its role being uncertain. V was shortened by 6 bases and J by 3 bases, with 9 bases between the two germline ends. This CDR3 spans 13 amino acids. This CDR3 reads CASSRTANQPQHF. The CDR3 DNA follows: TGTGCCAGCAGCCGGACAGCCAATCAGCCCCAGCATTTT.

In nucleotides, the CDR3 is TGTGCCAGTAGGCGCCCTGGGGACAGGGCGGACACTGAAGCTTTCTTT. It yields the protein CASRRPGDRADTEAFF. The V gene is TRBV19, the J gene TRBJ1-1; 9 positions match TRBD1. The junction had 11 bases not matched to a gene; V was cut back by 6 bases and J by 3 bases. CDR3 size: 16 residues. The germline CDR1 and CDR2 sequences are LNHDA and SQIVND (reference sequence).

The chain is built from TRBV5-1 and TRBJ1-1; 10 nucleotides match TRBD1. The V gene end was trimmed by 4 bases and the J gene end by 5 bases; junction bases not matched to a gene: 5. Germline V gene sequence: CDR1 SGHRS, CDR2 YFSETQ. This CDR3 has 14 residues. Written as DNA, the CDR3 is TGCGCCAGCAGCCCCGGGACAGGGGAAACTGAAGCTTTCTTT. The encoded protein is CASSPGTGETEAFF.